The next 2 T cell receptor beta chains were all read from a single sample in a study of blood T cell repertoires in COVID-19. Assay used: immunoSEQ multiplex PCR; TCRdb lists only in-frame clones, some missing. The sample includes about 61,000 clones, 70% to 90% of them seen just once. Input material: peripheral blood. All receptors come from a human donor in a cohort sampled during active COVID-19.

This chain uses TRBV5-1 with TRBJ2-1, with TRBD2 matching 10 bases. After removal of 0 bases from V and 7 bases from J, the junction contained 7 bases not matched to a gene. There are 16 residues in the CDR3. The germline gives CDR1 SGHRS, CDR2 YFSETQ. The CDR3 loop is CASSLESSGSMNEQFF. DNA of the CDR3: TGCGCCAGCAGCTTGGAGTCTAGCGGGAGTATGAATGAGCAGTTCTTC.

This chain joins TRBV3-1 (or the pseudogene TRBV3-2) and TRBJ2-1, with 10 bases fitting TRBD2. The CDR3 contains 17 residues. The germline V gene has CDR1 LGHDT and CDR2 YNNKEL (reference sequence). The V segment lost 0 bases and the J segment 9 bases; nucleotides outside the gene matches: 11. The CDR3 loop is CASSQDSGRARAGEQFF. For the CDR3, the DNA is TGTGCCAGCAGCCAAGACAGCGGGAGGGCCAGAGCGGGTGAGCAGTTCTTC.